This T cell receptor beta chain was sequenced in a study of cytomegalovirus exposure and HLA in healthy donors. A multiplex PCR was run with 60 Vbeta primers and 13 Jbeta primers. Using immunoSEQ multiplex PCR, the repertoire was profiled, and TCRdb retains in-frame clones only, with some absent. Altogether 300,000 or so clones are present, 84% being singletons, with the ten largest covering roughly 2%. V was clipped by 5 bases and J by 5 bases; unmatched bases: 7. CDR1 and CDR2 from the germline V gene are SEHNR and FQNEAQ (reference sequence). This CDR3 has 17 residues. What was sequenced was PBMCs. The TCR was taken from a middle-aged woman in good health and CMV-seropositive. The chain uses TRBV7-9 and TRBJ2-2, with 14 bases lining up with TRBD2. CDR3 DNA: TGTGCCAGCAGCCCCGGGACTAGCGGGAGTGGGACCGGGGAGCTGTTTTTT. Protein sequence: CASSPGTSGSGTGELFF.